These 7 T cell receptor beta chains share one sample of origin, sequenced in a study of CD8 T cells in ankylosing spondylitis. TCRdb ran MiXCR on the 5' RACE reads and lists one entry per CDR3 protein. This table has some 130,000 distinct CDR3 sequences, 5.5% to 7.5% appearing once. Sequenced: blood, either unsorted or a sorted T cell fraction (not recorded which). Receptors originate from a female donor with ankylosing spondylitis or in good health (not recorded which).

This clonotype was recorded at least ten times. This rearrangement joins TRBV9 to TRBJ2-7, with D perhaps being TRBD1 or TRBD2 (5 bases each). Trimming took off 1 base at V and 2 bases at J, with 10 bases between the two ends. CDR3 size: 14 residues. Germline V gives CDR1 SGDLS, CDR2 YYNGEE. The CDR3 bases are TGTGCCAGCAGCGTAAGGGACGGTCCCTACGAGCAGTACTTC. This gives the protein CASSVRDGPYEQYF.

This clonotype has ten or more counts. CDR3 DNA sequence: TGTGCCTGCCCCGGCAGCCGGGGCTACACCTTC. This translates into CACPGSRGYTF. J is TRBJ1-2 and V is TRBV30; the D is unclear. V lost 6 bases, J lost 8 bases, and 13 bases lay in between. Germline V lookup: CDR1 GTSNPN, CDR2 SVGIG (reference sequence). The CDR3 has 11 amino acids.

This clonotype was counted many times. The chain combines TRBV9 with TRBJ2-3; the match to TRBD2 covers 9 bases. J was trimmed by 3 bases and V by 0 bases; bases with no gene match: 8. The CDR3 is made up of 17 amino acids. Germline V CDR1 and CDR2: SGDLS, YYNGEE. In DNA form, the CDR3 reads TGTGCCAGCAGCGTAGTCCCTAGCGGGGTAGGAACAGATACGCAGTATTTT. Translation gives CASSVVPSGVGTDTQYF.

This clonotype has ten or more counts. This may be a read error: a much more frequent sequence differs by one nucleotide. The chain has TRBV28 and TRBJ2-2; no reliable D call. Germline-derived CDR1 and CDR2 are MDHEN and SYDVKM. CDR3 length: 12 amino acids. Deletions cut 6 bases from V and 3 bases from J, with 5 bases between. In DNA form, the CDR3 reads TGTGCCAGCAGAGAATACACCGGGGAGCTGTTTTTT. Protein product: CASREYTGELFF.

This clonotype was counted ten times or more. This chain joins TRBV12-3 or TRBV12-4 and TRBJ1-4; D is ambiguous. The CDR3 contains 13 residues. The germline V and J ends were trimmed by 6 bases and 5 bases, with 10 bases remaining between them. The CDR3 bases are TGTGCCAGCAGCTTACAAGAAAATGAAAAACTGTTTTTT. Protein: CASSLQENEKLFF.

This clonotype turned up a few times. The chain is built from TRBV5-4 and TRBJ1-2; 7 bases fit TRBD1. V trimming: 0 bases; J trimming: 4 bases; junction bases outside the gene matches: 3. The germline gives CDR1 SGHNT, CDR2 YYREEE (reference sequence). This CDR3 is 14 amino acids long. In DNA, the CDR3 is TGTGCCAGCAGCTTGGAGGGACAGCTCTATGGCTACACCTTC. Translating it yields CASSLEGQLYGYTF.

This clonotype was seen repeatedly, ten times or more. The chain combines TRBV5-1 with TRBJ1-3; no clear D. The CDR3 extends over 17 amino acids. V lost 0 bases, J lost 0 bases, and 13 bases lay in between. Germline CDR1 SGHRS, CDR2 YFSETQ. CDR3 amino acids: CASSLAPGRRSGNTIYF. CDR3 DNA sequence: TGCGCCAGCAGCTTGGCCCCTGGCCGGCGCTCTGGAAACACCATATATTTT.